Below, 17 T cell receptor beta chains from the same sample are listed, as sequenced in a study of regulatory T cells. The PCR used 52 TRBV and 13 TRBJ primers. TCRdb keeps only in-frame clones here, not all; method: immunoSEQ multiplex PCR. The sample includes a few thousand clones, around 80% of them seen just once. Specimen: CD8+ T cells sorted from blood. The receptors come from a child aged 10 to 17 with CD3G deficiency.

The chain combines TRBV28 with TRBJ2-7; a possible D gene is TRBD2 (6 bases). From germline, CDR1 is MDHEN and CDR2 SYDVKM. This CDR3 is 15 amino acids long. V lost 7 bases and J lost 5, with 21 bases in between. The CDR3 reads CASTARGRGGHEQYF. CDR3 in DNA: TGTGCCAGCACCGCTCGAGGACGGGGAGGACACGAGCAGTACTTC.

The CDR3 reads CASSELLAYEQYF. CDR3 coding DNA: TGTGCCAGCAGTGAATTGCTCGCATACGAGCAGTACTTC. This sequence joins TRBV6-1 and TRBJ2-7; no clear D gene. Germline V gene data show CDR1 as MNHNS and CDR2 as SASEGT. CDR3 size: 13 residues. The ends were cut back, 2 bases at V and 4 bases at J, with 9 bases in the middle.

The V call is TRBV28, the J call TRBJ2-7; 8 bases map to TRBD1. The junction had 7 bases not matched to a gene; V was cut back by 7 bases and J by 5 bases. The CDR3 length is 13 residues. Per germline, CDR1 MDHEN and CDR2 SYDVKM. The CDR3 sequence: CASKTRGRDEQYF. CDR3 coding DNA: TGTGCCAGCAAAACCAGGGGGCGCGACGAGCAGTACTTC.

V is TRBV7-9 and J is TRBJ1-1, with no clear D. Trimming took off 6 bases at V and 0 bases at J, with 8 bases between the two ends. Germline-derived CDR1 and CDR2 are SEHNR and FQNEAQ (reference sequence). The CDR3 spans 13 residues. CDR3 in amino acids: CASRPPLNTEAFF. For the CDR3, the DNA is TGTGCCAGCAGACCACCGTTGAACACTGAAGCTTTCTTT.

Details on this clone: It differs at one base from a far larger clone, so likely a read error. V is TRBV10-3 and J is TRBJ2-7; D unclear. The germline V gene has CDR1 ENHRY and CDR2 SYGVKD. CDR3 size: 12 residues. The CDR3 region has the DNA TGTGCCATCAGTGCTATTGGAACAGCCCCGAACTTC. Translating gives CAISAIGTAPNF.

The chain links TRBV11-2 to TRBJ2-1; 12 nucleotides line up with TRBD2. The CDR3 contains 15 residues. Per the germline V gene, CDR1 is SGHAT and CDR2 is FQNNGV. V trimming: 2 bases; J trimming: 10 bases; junction bases outside the gene matches: 6. This CDR3 reads CASSLFSSGRDEQFF. CDR3 DNA: TGTGCCAGCAGCTTATTCTCTAGCGGGAGGGACGAGCAGTTCTTC.

This chain connects TRBV7-8 to TRBJ2-5, with a possible D match to TRBD2 (6 bases). The DNA end is more similar to TRBJ2-7, so the J call may be wrong. Germline loops: CDR1 SGHVS, CDR2 FQNEAQ. The length of the CDR3 is 13 residues. The CDR3 nucleotides read TGTGCCAGCAGCCGCGGGGCCTCCTACGAGCAGTACTTC. Its translation is CASSRGASYEQYF.

The V call is TRBV28, the J call TRBJ2-7; the match to TRBD2 covers 10 bases. In germline, CDR1 is MDHEN, CDR2 SYDVKM. Unmatched junction bases numbered 5, after V lost 3 bases and J lost 6 bases. The CDR3 length is 14 residues. In DNA, the CDR3 is TGTGCCAGCAGTTTGATGAGCGGGAGGGGCGAGCAGTACTTC. Protein product: CASSLMSGRGEQYF.

V gene TRBV10-3 combines with J gene TRBJ1-2; no firm D call. The length of the CDR3 is 13 residues. V was shortened by 3 bases and J by 8 bases, with 13 bases between the two germline ends. From germline, CDR1 is ENHRY and CDR2 SYGVKD. The chain's CDR3 is CAISDIKGRGYTF. The CDR3 bases are TGTGCCATCAGTGATATTAAGGGTCGGGGCTACACCTTC.

V gene TRBV5-1 combines with J gene TRBJ1-1; 8 nucleotides match TRBD1. With 1 base clipped from V and 5 bases from J, the junction kept 7 bases outside the gene matches. The CDR3 sequence is 15 residues long. Germline-derived CDR1 and CDR2 are SGHRS and YFSETQ. The CDR3 region is CASSLLGQGGTEAFF. The CDR3 coding sequence is TGCGCCAGCAGCTTGTTAGGACAGGGTGGTACTGAAGCTTTCTTT.

V usage is TRBV7-9 and J usage is TRBJ2-1; D is undetermined. The germline CDR1 and CDR2 sequences are SEHNR and FQNEAQ (reference sequence). The CDR3 consists of 11 residues. V dropped 3 bases and J dropped 10 bases, with 7 bases sitting between them. CDR3: CASSFSKEQFF. DNA of the CDR3: TGTGCCAGCAGCTTCTCAAAGGAGCAGTTCTTC.

The chain has TRBV28 and TRBJ2-1; 10 nucleotides line up with TRBD2. This CDR3 region has 15 residues. CDR1 is MDHEN and CDR2 is SYDVKM in the germline V gene. Trimming cost V 5 bases and J 9 bases; bases outside gene matches: 10. The CDR3 sequence is CASSRTNSGGSEQFF. The CDR3 DNA follows: TGTGCCAGCAGTAGGACGAATAGCGGGGGGTCTGAGCAGTTCTTC.

This clone has more than one count but fewer than ten. The sample has other DNA sequences that encode this CDR3 too. For the CDR3, the DNA is TGTGCCAGCAGTTACGGAAATGAGCAGTTCTTC. It yields the protein CASSYGNEQFF. The rearrangement uses TRBV6-6 and TRBJ2-1; D gene unclear. Trimming shortened V by 2 bases and J by 7 bases, and 3 bases separated the two germline ends. In germline, CDR1 is MNHNY, CDR2 SVGAGI (reference sequence). The CDR3 is 11 amino acids.

The J gene is TRBJ2-5, the V gene TRBV10-3, with a tentative D call TRBD1 (5 bases). V was clipped by 5 bases and J by 5 bases, with 12 bases between them. This CDR3 spans 13 amino acids. Germline CDR1 is ENHRY and CDR2 is SYGVKD. CDR3: CAISKTGWETQYF. For the CDR3, the DNA is TGTGCCATCAGTAAAACAGGCTGGGAGACCCAGTACTTC.

A note on this clone: The junction departs from germline at one end; a sequencing error may be responsible. J is TRBJ1-2 and V is TRBV28; D possibly corresponds to TRBD1 (6 bases). CDR3 length equals 14 residues. The germline V gene encodes CDR1 MDHEN and CDR2 SYDVKM. The CDR3 DNA follows: TGTACCAGCAGTTACACAGGGCCTAACTATGGCTACACCTTC. It codes for CTSSYTGPNYGYTF.

The CDR3 DNA reads as TGTGCCAGCAGCTTAAAAGCGGGAGGGGGAGATGAGCAGTTCTTC. Translated: CASSLKAGGGDEQFF. The V call is TRBV13, the J call TRBJ2-1; 10 nucleotides line up with TRBD2. J lost 8 bases, V lost 2 bases, and 6 bases had no gene match. The CDR3 totals 15 residues. The V gene's germline CDR1 is PRHDT and CDR2 FYEKMQ (reference sequence).

The chain is built from TRBV7-6 and TRBJ2-1; TRBD2 matches 9 bases. The CDR3 length is 15 residues. The V gene end was trimmed by 3 bases and the J gene end by 8 bases; junction bases not matched to a gene: 8. Germline-derived CDR1 and CDR2 are SGHVS and FNYEAQ. CDR3 DNA sequence: TGTGCCAGCAGCTTCGCGGGAGGGCCCGGGGATGAGCAGTTCTTC. It yields the protein CASSFAGGPGDEQFF.